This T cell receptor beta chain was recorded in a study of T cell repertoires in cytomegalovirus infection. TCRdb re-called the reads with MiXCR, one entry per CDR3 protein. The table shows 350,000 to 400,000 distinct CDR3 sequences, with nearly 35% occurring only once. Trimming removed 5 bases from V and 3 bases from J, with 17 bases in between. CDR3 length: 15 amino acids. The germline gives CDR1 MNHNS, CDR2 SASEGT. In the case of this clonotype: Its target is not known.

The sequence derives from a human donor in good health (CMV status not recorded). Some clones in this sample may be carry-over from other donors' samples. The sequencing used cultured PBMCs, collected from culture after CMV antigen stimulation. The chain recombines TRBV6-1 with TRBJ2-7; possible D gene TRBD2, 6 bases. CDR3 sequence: CASSFDSPGGYEQYF. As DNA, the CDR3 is TGTGCCAGCAGTTTTGACAGCCCCGGGGGCTACGAGCAGTACTTC.